Sequencing of this TCR beta chain was carried out in a study of cytomegalovirus exposure and HLA in healthy donors. General observations from the study: Being productive about 90% or about 30% of the time was typical of most TCR beta V segments in an earlier analysis.

Turning to this clone: Its antigen is undetermined.

Use of 60 Vbeta and 13 Jbeta primers characterized the PCR. Produced via immunoSEQ multiplex PCR; TCRdb's table is partial and in-frame only. This table holds over 95,000 clones, around two thirds found once. CDR3 length: 15 residues. The ends were cut back, 4 bases at V and 7 bases at J, with 19 bases in the middle. CDR1 is MDHEN and CDR2 is SYDVKM in the germline V gene. V is TRBV28 and J is TRBJ1-1, with D perhaps TRBD1 (5 bases). The TCR sequence derives from a human donor in good health. The specimen sequenced was PBMCs. As DNA, the CDR3 is TGTGCCAGCAGTTCACCCAGAGATATGGGGGGTGAAGCTTTCTTT. Protein: CASSSPRDMGGEAFF.